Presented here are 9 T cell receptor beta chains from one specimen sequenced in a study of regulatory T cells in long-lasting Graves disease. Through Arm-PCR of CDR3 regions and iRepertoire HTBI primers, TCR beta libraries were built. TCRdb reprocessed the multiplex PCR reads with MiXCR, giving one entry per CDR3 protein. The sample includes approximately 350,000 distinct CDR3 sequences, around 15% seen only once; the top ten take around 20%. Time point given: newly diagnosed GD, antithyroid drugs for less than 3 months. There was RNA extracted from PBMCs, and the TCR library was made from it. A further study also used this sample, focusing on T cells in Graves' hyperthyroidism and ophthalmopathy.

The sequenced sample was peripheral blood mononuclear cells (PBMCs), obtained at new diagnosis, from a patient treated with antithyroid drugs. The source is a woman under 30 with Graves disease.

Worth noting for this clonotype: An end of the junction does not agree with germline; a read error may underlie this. The CDR3 DNA follows: TGTGCCAGCAGCGGACAGGGAGCTAACTGTGGCCACACCTTC. Translation: CASSGQGANCGHTF. The J gene is TRBJ1-2, the V gene TRBV28; 8 bases are shared with TRBD1. The CDR3 has 14 residues. The V gene's germline CDR1 is MDHEN and CDR2 SYDVKM.

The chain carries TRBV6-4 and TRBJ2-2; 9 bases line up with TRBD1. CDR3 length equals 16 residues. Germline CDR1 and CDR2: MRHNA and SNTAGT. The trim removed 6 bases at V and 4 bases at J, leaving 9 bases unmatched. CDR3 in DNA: TGTGCCAGCAGCGAATCCGGGACAGGGACCACCGGGGAGCTGTTTTTT. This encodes CASSESGTGTTGELFF.

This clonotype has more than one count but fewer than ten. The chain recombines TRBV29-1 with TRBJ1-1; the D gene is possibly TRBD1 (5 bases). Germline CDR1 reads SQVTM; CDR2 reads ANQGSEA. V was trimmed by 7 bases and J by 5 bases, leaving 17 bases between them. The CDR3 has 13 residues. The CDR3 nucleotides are TGCAGCGCTAACCAGGGTAGCGATACTGAAGCTTTCTTT. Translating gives CSANQGSDTEAFF.

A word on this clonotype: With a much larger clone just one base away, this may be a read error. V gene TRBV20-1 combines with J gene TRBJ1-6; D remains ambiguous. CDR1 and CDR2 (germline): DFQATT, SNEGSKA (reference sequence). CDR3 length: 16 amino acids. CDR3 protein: CSARAPAVQLNSPRHF. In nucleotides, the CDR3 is TGCAGTGCTAGAGCTCCAGCAGTGCAGCTTAATTCACCCCGCCACTTT.

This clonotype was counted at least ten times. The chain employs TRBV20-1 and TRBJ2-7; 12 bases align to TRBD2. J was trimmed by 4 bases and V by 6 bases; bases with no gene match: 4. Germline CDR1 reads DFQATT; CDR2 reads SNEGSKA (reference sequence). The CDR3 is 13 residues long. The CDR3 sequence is CSATGTSGYEQYF. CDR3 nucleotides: TGCAGTGCAACCGGGACTAGCGGGTACGAGCAGTACTTC.

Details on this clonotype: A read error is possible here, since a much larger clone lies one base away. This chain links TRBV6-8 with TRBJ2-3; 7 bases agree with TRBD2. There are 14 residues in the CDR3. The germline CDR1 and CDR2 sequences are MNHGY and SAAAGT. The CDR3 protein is CACSSQRDTDTQYF. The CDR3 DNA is TGTGCCTGCAGTTCGCAGCGGGACACAGATACGCAGTATTTT.

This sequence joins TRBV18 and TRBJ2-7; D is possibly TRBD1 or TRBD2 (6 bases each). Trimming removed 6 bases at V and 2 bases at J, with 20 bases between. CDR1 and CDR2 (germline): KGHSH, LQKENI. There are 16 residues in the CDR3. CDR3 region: CASSPRGRESPYEQYF. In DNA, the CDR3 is TGTGCCAGCTCGCCCAGGGGTCGGGAGAGCCCCTACGAGCAGTACTTC.

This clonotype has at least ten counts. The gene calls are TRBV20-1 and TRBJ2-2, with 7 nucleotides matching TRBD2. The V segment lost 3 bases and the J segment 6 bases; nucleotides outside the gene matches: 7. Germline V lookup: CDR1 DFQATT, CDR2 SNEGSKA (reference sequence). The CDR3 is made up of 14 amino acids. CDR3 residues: CSASLAVGAGELFF. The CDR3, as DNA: TGCAGTGCTAGCCTAGCGGTTGGGGCCGGGGAGCTGTTTTTT.

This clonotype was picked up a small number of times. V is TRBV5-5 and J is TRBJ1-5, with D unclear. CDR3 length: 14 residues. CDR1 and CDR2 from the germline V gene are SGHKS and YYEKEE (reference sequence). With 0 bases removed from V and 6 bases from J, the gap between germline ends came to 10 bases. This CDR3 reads CASSLGQDGQPQHF. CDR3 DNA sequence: TGTGCCAGCAGCTTGGGCCAGGACGGTCAGCCCCAGCATTTT.